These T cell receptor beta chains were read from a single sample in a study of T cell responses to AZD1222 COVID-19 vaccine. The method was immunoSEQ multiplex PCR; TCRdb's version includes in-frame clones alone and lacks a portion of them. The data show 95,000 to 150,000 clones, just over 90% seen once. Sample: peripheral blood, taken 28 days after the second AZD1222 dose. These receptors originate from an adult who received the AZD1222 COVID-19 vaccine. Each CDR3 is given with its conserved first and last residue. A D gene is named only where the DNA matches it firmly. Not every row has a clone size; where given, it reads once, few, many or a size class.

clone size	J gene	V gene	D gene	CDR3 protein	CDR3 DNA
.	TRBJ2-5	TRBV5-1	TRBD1	CASSLGQGALTQETQYF	TGCGCCAGCAGCTTGGGGCAGGGGGCTTTAACGCAGGAGACCCAGTACTTC
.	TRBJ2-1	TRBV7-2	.	CASSLFLEAHNEQFF	TGTGCCAGCAGCTTATTCTTGGAGGCCCACAATGAGCAGTTCTTC
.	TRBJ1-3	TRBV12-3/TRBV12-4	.	CASSLSGNTIYF	TGTGCCAGCAGTTTGTCTGGAAACACCATATATTTT
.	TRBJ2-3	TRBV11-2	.	CASSIWKDTQYF	TGTGCCAGCAGCATATGGAAAGATACGCAGTATTTT
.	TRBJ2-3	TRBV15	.	CATSRDASPSTDTQYF	TGTGCCACCAGCAGAGATGCGTCGCCAAGCACAGATACGCAGTATTTT
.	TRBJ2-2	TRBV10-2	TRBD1	CASGMTGGTGELFF	TGCGCCAGCGGCATGACAGGGGGCACCGGGGAGCTGTTTTTT
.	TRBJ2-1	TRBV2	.	CASSGPGNEQFF	TGTGCCAGCAGTGGGCCCGGGAATGAGCAGTTCTTC
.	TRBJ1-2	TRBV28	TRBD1	CASLITGGALYGYTF	TGTGCCAGCCTTATAACAGGGGGCGCCCTCTATGGCTACACCTTC
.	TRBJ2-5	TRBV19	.	CASSGGRQETQYF	TGTGCCAGTAGCGGGGGCCGCCAAGAGACCCAGTACTTC
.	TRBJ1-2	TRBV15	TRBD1	CATSRDLTGANYGYTF	TGTGCCACCAGCAGAGATCTAACAGGGGCGAACTATGGCTACACCTTC
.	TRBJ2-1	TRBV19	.	CASSIPSGYNEQFF	TGTGCCAGTAGTATCCCAAGCGGCTACAATGAGCAGTTCTTC
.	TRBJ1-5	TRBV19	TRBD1	CASSMGQGYQPQHF	TGTGCCAGTAGTATGGGACAGGGCTATCAGCCCCAGCATTTT
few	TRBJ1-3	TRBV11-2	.	CASSPPGGRDTIYF	TGTGCCAGCAGCCCACCGGGGGGGAGAGACACCATATATTTT
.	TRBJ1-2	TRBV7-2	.	CASSSTIGGANYGYTF	TGTGCCAGCAGCTCAACCATTGGTGGAGCTAACTATGGCTACACCTTC